Included here is one T cell receptor beta chain sequence, with context. This record belongs to a study of cytomegalovirus exposure and HLA in healthy donors. This PCR relied on a set of 60 Vbeta primers and 13 Jbeta primers. Produced via immunoSEQ multiplex PCR; TCRdb's table is partial and in-frame only. The sample yields 43,000 or so clones, around 64% seen once. The CDR3 is 13 amino acids. The junction had 4 bases not matched to a gene; V was cut back by 4 bases and J by 4 bases. Germline V gives CDR1 MNHEY, CDR2 SMNVEV (reference sequence). This chain links TRBV27 with TRBJ2-7; TRBD1 matches at 7 bases. The sample consisted of PBMCs. This sequence was found in a human donor in good health. DNA for the CDR3: TGTGCCAGCAGTTCGGACAGGATATACGAGCAGTACTTC. This gives the protein CASSSDRIYEQYF.